The T cell receptor (beta chain) described here comes from a study of cytomegalovirus exposure and HLA in healthy donors. Overall study context: An earlier analysis found around 100 million unique TCR beta sequences from 150 million to 200 million T cells.

Though probably carrying unrecorded immune exposures, donors were nominally healthy at sampling. This clone was recorded a few times. The antigen is unknown. Vbeta (60) and Jbeta (13) primers were used in the PCR. The repertoire was sequenced with immunoSEQ multiplex PCR; TCRdb's copy has only in-frame clones and lacks some. The repertoire holds tens of thousands of clones, approximately 7.1% seen once, with about 2.5% in the top ten. Regarding the study as a whole: The likely origin of a cluster of highly shared sequence variants was a sequencing artifact. A later analysis found most CMV-associated TCR beta chains apparently HLA-restricted.

This receptor was identified in a man aged 50-60 years in good health and CMV-seronegative. Sequenced: PBMCs.

DNA for the CDR3: TGCGCCAGCAGCCAAGATAACAGGGGGCGAGGAGAAAAACTGTTTTTT. Translating gives CASSQDNRGRGEKLFF. J is TRBJ1-4 and V is TRBV4-3; TRBD1 aligns across 9 bases. After removal of 0 bases from V and 8 bases from J, the junction contained 7 bases not matched to a gene. Germline V lookup: CDR1 LGHNA, CDR2 YSLEER. This CDR3 is built from 16 residues.